This T cell receptor beta chain was captured by sequencing in a study of OX40 agonist ivuxolimab in advanced cancers. The V gene lost 7 bases and the J gene lost 4 bases, with 10 bases spanning the gap. Germline assignment: CDR1 LNHDA and CDR2 SQIVND (reference sequence). The CDR3 loop spans 12 amino acids. Libraries were prepared by immunoSEQ multiplex PCR; TCRdb keeps only in-frame clonotypes and omits some of them. The sample yields about 98,000 clones, 70% to 90% seen once. This clone was detected a few times. The chain has TRBV19 and TRBJ1-1; a possible D gene is TRBD1 (5 bases). Specimen: CD4+ or CD8+ T cells sorted from blood, collected in a trial of the OX40 agonist ivuxolimab. The TCR sequence derives from an adult with an advanced solid tumor such as melanoma, head and neck, liver or kidney cancer. CDR3 region: CASTSDSTEAFF. The CDR3 bases are TGTGCCAGTACCTCAGACAGCACTGAAGCTTTCTTT.